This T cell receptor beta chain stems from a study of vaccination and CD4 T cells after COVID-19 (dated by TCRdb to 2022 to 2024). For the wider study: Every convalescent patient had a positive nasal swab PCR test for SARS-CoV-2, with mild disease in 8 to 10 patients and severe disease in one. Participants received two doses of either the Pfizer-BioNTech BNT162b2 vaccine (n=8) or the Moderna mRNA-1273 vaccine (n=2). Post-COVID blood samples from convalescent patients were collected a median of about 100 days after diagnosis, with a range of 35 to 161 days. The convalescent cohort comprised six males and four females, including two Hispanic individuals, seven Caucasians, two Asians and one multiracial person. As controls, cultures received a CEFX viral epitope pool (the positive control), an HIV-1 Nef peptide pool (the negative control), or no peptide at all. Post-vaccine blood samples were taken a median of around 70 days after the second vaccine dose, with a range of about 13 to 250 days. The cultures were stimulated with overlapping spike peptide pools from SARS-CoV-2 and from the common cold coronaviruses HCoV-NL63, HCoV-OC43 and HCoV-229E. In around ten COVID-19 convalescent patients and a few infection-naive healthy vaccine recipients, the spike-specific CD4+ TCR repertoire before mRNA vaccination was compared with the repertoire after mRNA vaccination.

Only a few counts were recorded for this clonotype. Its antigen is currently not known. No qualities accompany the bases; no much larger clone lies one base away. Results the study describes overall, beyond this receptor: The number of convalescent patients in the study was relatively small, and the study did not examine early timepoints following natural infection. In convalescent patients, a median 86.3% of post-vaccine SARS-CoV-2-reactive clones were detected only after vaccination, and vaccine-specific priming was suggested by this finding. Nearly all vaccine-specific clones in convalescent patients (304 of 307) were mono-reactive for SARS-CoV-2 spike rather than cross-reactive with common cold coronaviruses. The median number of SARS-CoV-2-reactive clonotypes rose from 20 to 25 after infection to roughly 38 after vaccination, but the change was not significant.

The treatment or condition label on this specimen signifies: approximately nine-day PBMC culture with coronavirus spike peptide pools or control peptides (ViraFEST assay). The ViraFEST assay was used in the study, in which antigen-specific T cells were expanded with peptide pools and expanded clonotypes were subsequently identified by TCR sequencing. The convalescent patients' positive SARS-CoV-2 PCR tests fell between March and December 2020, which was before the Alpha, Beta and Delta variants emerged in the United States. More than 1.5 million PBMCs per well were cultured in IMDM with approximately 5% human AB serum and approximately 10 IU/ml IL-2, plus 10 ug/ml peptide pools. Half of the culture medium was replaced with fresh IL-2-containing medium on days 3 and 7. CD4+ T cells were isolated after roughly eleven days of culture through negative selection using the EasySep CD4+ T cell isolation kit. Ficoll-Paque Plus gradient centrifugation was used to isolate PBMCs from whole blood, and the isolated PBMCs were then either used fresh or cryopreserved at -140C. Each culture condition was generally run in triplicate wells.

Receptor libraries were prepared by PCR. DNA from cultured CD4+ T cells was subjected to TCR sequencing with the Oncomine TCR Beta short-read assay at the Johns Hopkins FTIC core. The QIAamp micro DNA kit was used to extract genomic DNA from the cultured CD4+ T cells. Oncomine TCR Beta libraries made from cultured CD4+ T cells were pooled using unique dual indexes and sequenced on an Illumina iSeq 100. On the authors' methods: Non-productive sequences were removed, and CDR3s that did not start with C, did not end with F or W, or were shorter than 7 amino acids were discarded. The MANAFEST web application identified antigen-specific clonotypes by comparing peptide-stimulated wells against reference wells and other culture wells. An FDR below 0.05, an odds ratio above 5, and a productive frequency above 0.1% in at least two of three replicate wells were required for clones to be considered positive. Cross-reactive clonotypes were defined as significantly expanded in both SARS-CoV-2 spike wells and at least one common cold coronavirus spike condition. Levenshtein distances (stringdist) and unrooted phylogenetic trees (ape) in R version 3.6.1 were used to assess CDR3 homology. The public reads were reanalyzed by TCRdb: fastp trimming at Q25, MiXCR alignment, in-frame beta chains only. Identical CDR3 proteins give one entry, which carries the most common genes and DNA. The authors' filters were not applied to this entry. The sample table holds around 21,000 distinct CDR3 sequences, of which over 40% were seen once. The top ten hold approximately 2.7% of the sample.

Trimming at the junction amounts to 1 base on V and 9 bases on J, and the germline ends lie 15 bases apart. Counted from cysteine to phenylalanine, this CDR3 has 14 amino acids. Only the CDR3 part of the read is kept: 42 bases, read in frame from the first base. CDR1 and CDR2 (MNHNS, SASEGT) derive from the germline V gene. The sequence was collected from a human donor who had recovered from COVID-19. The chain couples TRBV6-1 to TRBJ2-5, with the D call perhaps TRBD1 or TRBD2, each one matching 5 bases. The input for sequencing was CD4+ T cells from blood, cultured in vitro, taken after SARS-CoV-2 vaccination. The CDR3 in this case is CASSEGVSVGAQYF. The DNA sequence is TGTGCCAGCAGTGAAGGGGTATCGGTGGGGGCCCAGTACTTC.